Listed below are T cell receptor beta chains from one sample, sequenced in a study of blood T cell repertoires in COVID-19. Libraries were prepared by immunoSEQ multiplex PCR; TCRdb keeps only in-frame clonotypes and omits some of them. The sample carries fewer than 250,000 clones, around four fifths recorded once. Sequencing input: PBMCs or T cells enriched from blood (not recorded which). Every receptor here comes from a middle-aged woman who had been exposed to COVID-19. Each CDR3 is given with its conserved first and last residue. D genes are given only for firm matches. Clone size appears in some rows only: once, few, many, or a class for an expanded clone.

clone size | CDR3 length | J gene | V gene | D gene | CDR3 DNA | CDR3 protein
. | 16 | TRBJ2-3 | TRBV5-4 | . | TGTGCCAGCAGCTTGGAGTCGGGGGTTAGCACAGATACGCAGTATTTT | CASSLESGVSTDTQYF
. | 13 | TRBJ1-2 | TRBV7-3 | TRBD1 | TGTGCCAGCAGCCAGGGGGGTAACTATGGCTACACCTTC | CASSQGGNYGYTF
. | 17 | TRBJ1-1 | TRBV6-1 | . | TGTGCCAGCAGTGAAGGGTCGGTAGGGGCTCTGAACACTGAAGCTTTCTTT | CASSEGSVGALNTEAFF
. | 13 | TRBJ2-1 | TRBV6-5 | . | TGTGCCAGCAGCCTGGGTTGGGGCGGTGAGCAGTTCTTC | CASSLGWGGEQFF
. | 16 | TRBJ1-6 | TRBV5-1 | . | TGCGCCAGCAGCTTGGTATCCAGGGGAGTGAATTCACCCCTCCACTTT | CASSLVSRGVNSPLHF
. | 12 | TRBJ2-7 | TRBV6-5 | TRBD1 | TGTGCCAGCAGCCAGGACAGGGGGGAGCAGTACTTC | CASSQDRGEQYF
. | 13 | TRBJ2-7 | TRBV6-5 | TRBD1 | TGTGCCAGCACCGGGACAGGGTTGTCCGAGCAGTACTTC | CASTGTGLSEQYF
. | 13 | TRBJ1-3 | TRBV19 | . | TGTGCGTCCGGGGAGAGCTCTGGAAACACCATATATTTT | CASGESSGNTIYF
. | 14 | TRBJ1-3 | TRBV2 | . | TGTGCCAGCAGTGTCAGGACAGTCGGAAACACCATATATTTT | CASSVRTVGNTIYF
. | 17 | TRBJ2-6 | TRBV19 | . | TGTGCCAGTAGTATAGGGGCAGGCCCCTCTGGGGCCAACGTCCTGACTTTC | CASSIGAGPSGANVLTF
. | 13 | TRBJ1-2 | TRBV4-3 | . | TGCGCCAGCAGCCAAGACAGGGTCAATGGCTACACCTTC | CASSQDRVNGYTF
. | 13 | TRBJ1-1 | TRBV7-2 | . | TGTGCCAGCAGCCCAGGGATGAACACTGAAGCTTTCTTT | CASSPGMNTEAFF
once | 14 | TRBJ1-6 | TRBV10-3 | . | TGTGCCATCTCCGACAGCTCCTATAATTCACCCCTCCACTTT | CAISDSSYNSPLHF
. | 15 | TRBJ1-4 | TRBV9 | . | TGTGCCAGCAGCGTAGGAGGGCGCGAGTTTGAAAAACTGTTTTTT | CASSVGGREFEKLFF
once | 15 | TRBJ1-4 | TRBV28 | . | TGTGCCAGCAGCCGCGCGGCCAGGGTTAATGAAAAACTGTTTTTT | CASSRAARVNEKLFF
. | 14 | TRBJ2-5 | TRBV7-2 | TRBD2 | TGTGCCAGCAGCTTAAAACTAGCGGGGCAGACCCAGTACTTC | CASSLKLAGQTQYF
. | 13 | TRBJ2-2 | TRBV9 | . | TGTGCCAGCAAGTGGACAGAAACCGGGGAGCTGTTTTTT | CASKWTETGELFF
. | 14 | TRBJ2-3 | TRBV7-2 | TRBD1 | TGTGCCAGCAGCTTTCCTGGGACAGGGAATACGCAGTATTTT | CASSFPGTGNTQYF
. | 14 | TRBJ1-1 | TRBV6-5 | . | TGTGCCAGCAGCAGTCTAGGGAGGTGGGCTGAAGCTTTCTTT | CASSSLGRWAEAFF
. | 16 | TRBJ2-4 | TRBV3-1/TRBV3-2 | TRBD1 | TGTGCCAGCAGCCTAGAGCGAAGGCAGGGGGATAAGGTTCAGTACTTC | CASSLERRQGDKVQYF
. | 14 | TRBJ2-5 | TRBV9 | . | TGTGCCAGCAGCGTAGATAGGTGGGAGGAGACCCAGTACTTC | CASSVDRWEETQYF
. | 12 | TRBJ1-1 | TRBV6-4 | TRBD1 | TGTGCCAGCCCAGGGGGAGACACTGAAGCTTTCTTT | CASPGGDTEAFF
. | 16 | TRBJ2-7 | TRBV6-5 | TRBD2 | TGTGCCAGCAGTTCTAGAACTAGCGGGAACTCCTACGAGCAGTACTTC | CASSSRTSGNSYEQYF
. | 16 | TRBJ1-1 | TRBV5-1 | TRBD1 | TGCGCCAGCAGCCATATACAGGGGGGTCCACACACTGAAGCTTTCTTT | CASSHIQGGPHTEAFF
. | 12 | TRBJ2-7 | TRBV19 | . | TGTGCCAGTAGTTGGTTGGGAGGCGAGCAGTACTTC | CASSWLGGEQYF
. | 14 | TRBJ1-2 | TRBV2 | . | TGTGCCAGCAGGCTCCAGGGGCCCCATGGGGGCTACACCTTC | CASRLQGPHGGYTF
. | 12 | TRBJ2-1 | TRBV6-5 | . | TGTGCCAGCAGGGGTTCGGGCAATGAGCAGTTCTTC | CASRGSGNEQFF
. | 13 | TRBJ1-6 | TRBV7-9 | . | TGTGCCAGCAGCGCAGTCGCATATTCACCCCTCCACTTT | CASSAVAYSPLHF
. | 13 | TRBJ2-7 | TRBV3-1/TRBV3-2 | . | TGTGCCAGCAGCCAAGGGCAGGGCTACGAGCAGTACTTC | CASSQGQGYEQYF
. | 13 | TRBJ1-2 | TRBV6-5 | . | TGTGCCAGCAGTTACTCCAGGGGTCGTGGCTACACCTTC | CASSYSRGRGYTF
once | 14 | TRBJ2-2 | TRBV11-3 | . | TGTGCCAGCAGCTCACGACAGAACACCGGGGAGCTGTTTTTT | CASSSRQNTGELFF
. | 13 | TRBJ1-3 | TRBV6-5 | . | TGTGCCAGCAACGGGGGGCTCGGAAACACCATATATTTT | CASNGGLGNTIYF
. | 16 | TRBJ1-2 | TRBV7-2 | . | TGTGCCAGCAGCTTGACGACCCGACAGGTGCCAGGGGCCTACACCTTC | CASSLTTRQVPGAYTF
. | 15 | TRBJ2-5 | TRBV5-1 | TRBD2 | TGCGCCAGCAGCTTAGTTACTAGCGGATGGGAGACCCAGTACTTC | CASSLVTSGWETQYF
. | 18 | TRBJ1-2 | TRBV28 | TRBD1 | TGTGCCAGCAGTTTATCAGGACGGGGCAGGGGGCGCAACTATGGCTACACCTTC | CASSLSGRGRGRNYGYTF
. | 13 | TRBJ1-1 | TRBV7-3 | TRBD1 | TGTGCCAGCAGCACAGGGGGGCTCACTGAAGCTTTCTTT | CASSTGGLTEAFF
. | 14 | TRBJ1-1 | TRBV7-9 | . | TGTGCCAGCAGCTTAATCGGGCAGGGCTTTGAAGCTTTCTTT | CASSLIGQGFEAFF
. | 16 | TRBJ2-1 | TRBV7-8 | . | TGTGCCAGCAGCGTCGTTGTCCGGGGACTGGGCGATGAGCAGTTCTTC | CASSVVVRGLGDEQFF
. | 14 | TRBJ1-6 | TRBV9 | . | TGTGCCAGCAGTTTGGGGGCCTTTAATTCACCCCTCCACTTT | CASSLGAFNSPLHF
. | 14 | TRBJ2-5 | TRBV7-2 | . | TGTGCCAGCAGCTTCTTAAGCGGGCAAGAGACCCAGTACTTC | CASSFLSGQETQYF
. | 14 | TRBJ2-5 | TRBV3-1/TRBV3-2 | . | TGTGCCAGCAGCCAGACTCGGGGAAAAGAGACCCAGTACTTC | CASSQTRGKETQYF
. | 14 | TRBJ1-6 | TRBV2 | . | TGTGCCAGCAGGTGGACAGATAATAATTCACCCCTCCACTTT | CASRWTDNNSPLHF
. | 13 | TRBJ1-1 | TRBV6-5 | . | TGTGCCAGCCTAAGGGACTCGAACACTGAAGCTTTCTTT | CASLRDSNTEAFF
. | 13 | TRBJ2-1 | TRBV7-8 | TRBD1 | TGTGCCAGCAGCCATACAGGGGTCAATGAGCAGTTCTTC | CASSHTGVNEQFF
once | 15 | TRBJ2-7 | TRBV6-1 | . | TGTGCCAGCAGTGAGGTACGGCAGGCGACCTACGAGCAGTACTTC | CASSEVRQATYEQYF
once | 14 | TRBJ2-4 | TRBV6-5 | . | TGTGCCAGCAGTTACGGTGGCAGAAAAAACATTCAGTACTTC | CASSYGGRKNIQYF
. | 12 | TRBJ2-3 | TRBV19 | . | TGTGCCAGTAGTTTGTTGACGGGTACGCAGTATTTT | CASSLLTGTQYF
. | 15 | TRBJ1-6 | TRBV6-5 | TRBD1 | TGTGCCAGCAGTTACGGGACAGGGACTAATTCACCCCTCCACTTT | CASSYGTGTNSPLHF
. | 14 | TRBJ2-7 | TRBV18 | . | TGTGCCAGCTCACCCACCCAGGGGGGTTACGAGCAGTACTTC | CASSPTQGGYEQYF